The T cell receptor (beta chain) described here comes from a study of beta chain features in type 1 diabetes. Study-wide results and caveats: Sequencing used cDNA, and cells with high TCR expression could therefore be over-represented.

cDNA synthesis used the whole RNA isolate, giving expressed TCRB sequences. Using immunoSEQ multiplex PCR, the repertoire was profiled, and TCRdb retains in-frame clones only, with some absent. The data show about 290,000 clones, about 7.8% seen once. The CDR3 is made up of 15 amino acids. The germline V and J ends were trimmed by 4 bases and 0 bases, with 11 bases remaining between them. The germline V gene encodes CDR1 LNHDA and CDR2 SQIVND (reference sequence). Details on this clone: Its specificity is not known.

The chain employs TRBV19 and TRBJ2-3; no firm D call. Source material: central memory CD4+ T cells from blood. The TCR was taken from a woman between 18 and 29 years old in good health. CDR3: CASSRIPGSTDTQYF. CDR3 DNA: TGTGCCAGTAGTAGGATCCCCGGGAGCACAGATACGCAGTATTTT.